These 31 T cell receptor beta chains came from one sample sequenced in a study of shared T cell receptors in the human thymus. Here immunoSEQ multiplex PCR was the method, and the copy in TCRdb shows in-frame clones only, minus some. The data hold roughly 700,000 clones, with approximately 90% observed a single time. These data also formed part of another study, on human thymus T cells.

Material: thymocytes. The receptors derive from a boy in the first two years of life with a congenital heart defect.

The chain carries TRBV18 and TRBJ2-7, with D maybe TRBD1 (6 bases). Germline V gene data show CDR1 as KGHSH and CDR2 as LQKENI. This CDR3 region has 12 residues. Trimming took 6 bases from V and 5 from J, leaving 11 bases between them. DNA of the CDR3: TGTGCCAGCTCGTCAGGGGTCCACGAGCAGTACTTC. This codes for CASSSGVHEQYF.

The chain combines TRBV27 with TRBJ2-7; D might be TRBD1 (5 bases). Germline V lookup: CDR1 MNHEY, CDR2 SMNVEV (reference sequence). This CDR3 is 16 amino acids long. Trimming took off 5 bases at V and 2 bases at J, with 19 bases between the two ends. Here the CDR3 DNA reads TGTGCCAGCAGTCTCGTAACCGGACCAGGGCCCTACGAGCAGTACTTC. It specifies CASSLVTGPGPYEQYF.

The chain joins TRBV29-1 to TRBJ2-7; D is ambiguous. The ends were cut back, 5 bases at V and 4 bases at J, with 18 bases in the middle. The CDR3 is made up of 14 amino acids. CDR1 and CDR2 (germline): SQVTM, ANQGSEA. The CDR3 region has the DNA TGCAGCGTTCCACGCGCTGCAGGCACATACGAGCAGTACTTC. It is translated as CSVPRAAGTYEQYF.

This clone has just one count. The genes are TRBV6-5 and TRBJ2-5; a possible D gene is TRBD2 (5 bases). V lost 6 bases and J 3 bases, leaving 5 bases between the germline ends. Per germline, CDR1 MNHEY and CDR2 SVGAGI. This CDR3 comprises 11 residues. The CDR3 here is CASSGKETQYF. CDR3 nucleotide sequence: TGTGCCAGCAGCGGGAAAGAGACCCAGTACTTC.

J is TRBJ2-2 and V is TRBV2; possibly TRBD2 for D (5 bases). The length of the CDR3 is 12 residues. V gave up 4 bases and J gave up 10 bases, with 10 bases separating them. Germline loops: CDR1 SNHLY, CDR2 FYNNEI. CDR3 in DNA: TGTGCCAGCAGTGTCTTGGGAGCGGAGCTGTTTTTT. Translating it yields CASSVLGAELFF.

The CDR3 coding sequence is TGTGCCAGCAGTGATAGCGGGGGACCCTACGAGCAGTACTTC. This sequence encodes CASSDSGGPYEQYF. The V and J genes are TRBV6-5 and TRBJ2-7, with 9 bases matching TRBD2. Trimming removed 5 bases from V and 2 bases from J; junction bases left unmatched: 4. CDR3 length equals 14 residues. Germline V gives CDR1 MNHEY, CDR2 SVGAGI.

The CDR3 reads CASSQSLVQPHNGELFF. CDR3 sequence (DNA): TGCGCCAGCAGTCAATCTTTAGTACAGCCACATAACGGGGAGCTGTTTTTT. The V call is TRBV23-1, the J call TRBJ2-2; D call uncertain. Being an ORF, TRBV23-1 has a function that is uncertain. The CDR3 contains 17 residues. Trimming left V 0 bases short and J 7 bases short, with 18 bases between.

The V gene is TRBV7-9, the J gene TRBJ1-4, with 9 nucleotides matching TRBD1. The germline gives CDR1 SEHNR, CDR2 FQNEAQ (reference sequence). This CDR3 has 18 residues. The trim removed 0 bases at V and 3 bases at J, leaving 8 bases unmatched. The CDR3 nucleotides read TGTGCCAGCAGCTTAGCGCGGGACAGGGAACGGGCTAATGAAAAACTGTTTTTT. Translating it yields CASSLARDRERANEKLFF.

This chain links TRBV7-2 with TRBJ2-1, with 10 bases that match TRBD1. In germline, CDR1 is SGHTA, CDR2 FQGNSA. Trimming cost V 6 bases and J 10 bases; bases outside gene matches: 9. This CDR3 has 14 residues. The CDR3 nucleotides read TGTGCCAGCAGACGCAGACAGGGGGCGGAGGAGCAGTTCTTC. Translation: CASRRRQGAEEQFF.

This chain links TRBV7-9 with TRBJ2-7, with 10 nucleotides matching TRBD2. The CDR3 covers 18 residues. Germline lookup yields CDR1 SEHNR and CDR2 FQNEAQ (reference sequence). J was trimmed by 2 bases and V by 0 bases; bases with no gene match: 10. The CDR3 loop is CASSLALGYSGRTYEQYF. CDR3 in DNA: TGTGCCAGCAGCTTAGCGCTGGGGTATAGCGGGAGGACCTACGAGCAGTACTTC. The whole variable domain, remainder taken from reference TRBV7-9 and TRBJ2-7, is DTGVSQNPRHKITKRGQNVTFRCDPISEHNRLYWYRQTLGQGPEFLTYFQNEAQLEKSRLLSDRFSAERPKGSFSTLEIQRTEQGDSAMYLCASSLALGYSGRTYEQYFGPGTRLTVT.

The chain carries TRBV6-5 and TRBJ1-3, with D maybe TRBD1 (5 bases). V lost 6 bases to trimming and J lost 3 bases, with 15 bases between them. Germline V gene lookup returns CDR1 MNHEY and CDR2 SVGAGI. CDR3 length: 15 residues. For the CDR3, the DNA is TGTGCCAGCAGAAGCCGTGGGGGGGATGGAAACACCATATATTTT. This gives the protein CASRSRGGDGNTIYF.

The rearrangement links TRBV9 to TRBJ2-6; 9 nucleotides line up with TRBD1. Trimming took 4 bases from V and 0 from J; bases not matched to a gene: 23. In germline, CDR1 is SGDLS, CDR2 YYNGEE. The CDR3 is 23 residues long. The CDR3 loop is CASSFLRDRVFELMNSGANVLTF. The CDR3 DNA reads as TGTGCCAGCAGCTTTCTCCGGGACAGGGTGTTCGAGCTGATGAACTCTGGGGCCAACGTCCTGACTTTC.

The V and J genes are TRBV29-1 and TRBJ1-2, with TRBD1 matching over 7 bases. From germline, CDR1 is SQVTM and CDR2 ANQGSEA. Losses at the gene ends were 3 bases for V and 1 base for J; bases not matched to a gene: 11. This CDR3 is 16 amino acids long. The CDR3 spells CSVEGARDRFNYGYTF. CDR3 sequence (DNA): TGCAGCGTTGAGGGGGCAAGGGACAGATTTAACTATGGCTACACCTTC. Looking up the rest from reference TRBV29-1 and TRBJ1-2 gives the full variable domain: SAVISQKPSRDICQRGTSLTIQCQVDSQVTMMFWYRQQPGQSLTLIATANQGSEATYESGFVIDKFPISRPNLTFSTLTVSNMSPEDSSIYLCSVEGARDRFNYGYTFGSGTRLTVV.

The rearrangement joins TRBV27 to TRBJ1-5; no definite D call. Trimming stripped 5 bases from V and 3 bases from J, with 8 bases between. The CDR3 is 13 amino acids. CDR1 MNHEY and CDR2 SMNVEV come from the germline V gene (reference sequence). CDR3 residues: CASSVEPNQPQHF. For the CDR3, the DNA is TGTGCCAGCAGTGTAGAACCCAATCAGCCCCAGCATTTT.

This chain links TRBV7-9 with TRBJ2-1; 9 bases are shared with TRBD2. Germline CDR1 is SEHNR and CDR2 is FQNEAQ (reference sequence). Germline trimming cut 1 base from V and 4 bases from J; bases unmatched to any gene: 5. The CDR3 runs to 16 residues. The CDR3 reads CASSLESSGEYNEQFF. The CDR3 region has the DNA TGTGCCAGCAGCTTAGAGTCTAGCGGGGAATACAATGAGCAGTTCTTC.

This clone was counted once. The chain carries TRBV6-5 and TRBJ2-7, with D tentatively TRBD2 (6 bases). The V gene lost 6 bases and the J gene lost 3 bases, with 12 bases spanning the gap. The CDR3 is 13 amino acids. Looked up from germline, CDR1 is MNHEY and CDR2 is SVGAGI. The CDR3 here is CASSRRRGYEQYF. For the CDR3, the DNA is TGTGCCAGCAGCCGTCGGAGGGGCTACGAGCAGTACTTC.

The rearrangement joins TRBV5-1 to TRBJ1-1; unclear D gene. Germline loops: CDR1 SGHRS, CDR2 YFSETQ. The CDR3 sequence is 14 residues long. The V end lost 4 bases, the J end lost 4 bases, and 14 bases lay between the germline ends. CDR3 residues: CASSTDSRGTEAFF. In DNA, the CDR3 is TGCGCCAGCAGCACCGACTCCCGTGGCACTGAAGCTTTCTTT.

This clone was found once. The chain uses TRBV2 and TRBJ2-7, with 13 bases lining up with TRBD2. There are 15 residues in the CDR3. CDR1 and CDR2 (germline): SNHLY, FYNNEI. Trimming cost V 5 bases and J 3 bases; bases outside gene matches: 4. The CDR3 loop is CASSRGLAGLYEQYF. DNA for the CDR3: TGTGCCAGCAGTAGGGGACTAGCGGGACTCTACGAGCAGTACTTC.

The chain combines TRBV6-1 with TRBJ2-1; 14 bases agree with TRBD2. V trimming: 5 bases; J trimming: 4 bases; junction bases outside the gene matches: 16. The CDR3 extends over 20 amino acids. Germline loops: CDR1 MNHNS, CDR2 SASEGT. In DNA, the CDR3 is TGTGCCAGCAGTCAAGGACTAGCGGGAGGTATATTCCCTCATTACAATGAGCAGTTCTTC. Its translation: CASSQGLAGGIFPHYNEQFF.

This sequence joins TRBV2 and TRBJ1-2; 8 bases are a match to TRBD1. This CDR3 is built from 13 residues. The V gene end was trimmed by 6 bases and the J gene end by 7 bases; junction bases not matched to a gene: 7. Germline-derived CDR1 and CDR2 are SNHLY and FYNNEI. CDR3 sequence reads: CASRPLTGGGYTF. The CDR3 nucleotides are TGTGCCAGCAGACCCCTCACAGGGGGTGGCTACACCTTC.

A note on this clone: Additional DNA sequences in this sample encode the identical CDR3. This rearrangement joins TRBV5-1 to TRBJ1-2; a weak D match, TRBD1 (6 bases). This CDR3 is built from 12 residues. Germline CDR1 reads SGHRS; CDR2 reads YFSETQ. Trimming removed 1 base at V and 6 bases at J, with 7 bases between. The CDR3 nucleotides read TGCGCCAGCAGCTTGTCAGGGGATGGCTACACCTTC. It encodes CASSLSGDGYTF.

The gene calls are TRBV6-4 and TRBJ2-1; 11 nucleotides agree with TRBD2. The germline CDR1 and CDR2 sequences are MRHNA and SNTAGT. With 6 bases clipped from V and 3 bases from J, the junction kept 10 bases outside the gene matches. The CDR3 is 17 residues long. CDR3 in DNA: TGTGCCAGCAGCGGCCAACCTCTAGCGGGAGGCTACAATGAGCAGTTCTTC. Translation gives CASSGQPLAGGYNEQFF.

The chain joins TRBV5-1 to TRBJ2-1; TRBD2 matches at 11 bases. The junction had 13 bases not matched to a gene; V was cut back by 4 bases and J by 7 bases. The length of the CDR3 is 17 residues. Germline V gene lookup returns CDR1 SGHRS and CDR2 YFSETQ. CDR3 amino acids: CASSIYLSGRALNEQFF. The CDR3, as DNA: TGCGCCAGCAGCATATACCTTAGCGGGAGGGCGTTAAATGAGCAGTTCTTC. The whole variable domain, filled in from reference TRBV5-1 and TRBJ2-1, reads KAGVTQTPRYLIKTRGQQVTLSCSPISGHRSVSWYQQTPGQGLQFLFEYFSETQRNKGNFPGRFSGRQFSNSRSEMNVSTLELGDSALYLCASSIYLSGRALNEQFFGPGTRLTVL.

The CDR3 loop reads CASSDPTGQPQHF. DNA of the CDR3: TGTGCCAGCAGTGACCCTACCGGTCAGCCCCAGCATTTT. The V and J genes are TRBV25-1 and TRBJ1-5, with D unresolved. This CDR3 contains 13 residues. Germline-derived CDR1 and CDR2 are MGHDK and SYGVNS. The V end lost 3 bases, the J end lost 6 bases, and 9 bases lay between the germline ends. The full variable domain, with the rest looked up from reference TRBV25-1 and TRBJ1-5, is EADIYQTPRYLVIGTGKKITLECSQTMGHDKMYWYQQDPGMELHLIHYSYGVNSTEKGDLSSESTVSRIRTEHFPLTLESARPSHTSQYLCASSDPTGQPQHFGDGTRLSIL.

The chain carries TRBV14 and TRBJ2-1; 9 bases fit TRBD2. This CDR3 has 16 residues. V lost 4 bases to trimming and J lost 7 bases; unmatched junction nucleotides: 11. Per the germline V gene, CDR1 is SGHDN and CDR2 is FVKESK. CDR3 loop: CASSPQVAGGGNEQFF. DNA of the CDR3: TGTGCCAGCAGCCCGCAGGTGGCGGGAGGGGGTAATGAGCAGTTCTTC.

The J gene is TRBJ1-5, the V gene TRBV19; the D gene is possibly TRBD1 (6 bases). Trimming took 3 bases from V and 6 from J, leaving 18 bases between them. Germline values: CDR1 LNHDA, CDR2 SQIVND (reference sequence). The CDR3 spans 16 residues. CDR3 protein: CASSIPPGVFGQPQHF. Here the CDR3 DNA reads TGTGCCAGTAGTATCCCCCCAGGGGTGTTTGGTCAGCCCCAGCATTTT.

The chain uses TRBV27 and TRBJ1-3; a possible D gene is TRBD1 (6 bases). The germline V and J ends were trimmed by 5 bases and 4 bases, with 21 bases remaining between them. Germline V gives CDR1 MNHEY, CDR2 SMNVEV (reference sequence). The CDR3 is made up of 17 amino acids. The CDR3 nucleotides read TGTGCCAGCAGTCCCACGGACGTCACCCAGGGGGGAAACACCATATATTTT. Amino acids: CASSPTDVTQGGNTIYF.

The chain links TRBV29-1 to TRBJ1-2, with D perhaps matching TRBD1 (6 bases). The germline CDR1 and CDR2 sequences are SQVTM and ANQGSEA. The CDR3 covers 18 residues. The germline V and J ends were trimmed by 3 bases and 1 base, with 24 bases remaining between them. CDR3 coding DNA: TGCAGCGTTGATTTGGACCGGGAGGACAGCCCGTTTAACTATGGCTACACCTTC. Translation gives CSVDLDREDSPFNYGYTF.

The chain has TRBV5-1 and TRBJ2-5, with 8 bases matching TRBD1. This CDR3 spans 14 amino acids. With V trimmed by 4 bases and J by 3 bases, 5 bases remained unmatched. Germline V gives CDR1 SGHRS, CDR2 YFSETQ. The CDR3 DNA follows: TGCGCCAGCAGCGCCCCGACAGGGGAAGAGACCCAGTACTTC. Translating it yields CASSAPTGEETQYF.

This chain links TRBV6-1 with TRBJ1-2; D not resolved. This CDR3 has 15 residues. V was shortened by 3 bases and J by 4 bases, with 15 bases between the two germline ends. Germline assignment: CDR1 MNHNS and CDR2 SASEGT. The CDR3 sequence is CASSESRIVRYGYTF. The CDR3 DNA is TGTGCCAGCAGTGAGAGCAGGATCGTACGCTATGGCTACACCTTC.

The chain carries TRBV19 and TRBJ2-2, with a weak D call TRBD2 (5 bases). Trimming cost V 0 bases and J 4 bases, with 12 bases left between them. Germline CDR1 and CDR2: LNHDA and SQIVND (reference sequence). The CDR3 totals 16 residues. DNA of the CDR3: TGTGCCAGTAGTATAGATCAAAGGGAGACCACCGGGGAGCTGTTTTTT. Translated, it gives CASSIDQRETTGELFF.